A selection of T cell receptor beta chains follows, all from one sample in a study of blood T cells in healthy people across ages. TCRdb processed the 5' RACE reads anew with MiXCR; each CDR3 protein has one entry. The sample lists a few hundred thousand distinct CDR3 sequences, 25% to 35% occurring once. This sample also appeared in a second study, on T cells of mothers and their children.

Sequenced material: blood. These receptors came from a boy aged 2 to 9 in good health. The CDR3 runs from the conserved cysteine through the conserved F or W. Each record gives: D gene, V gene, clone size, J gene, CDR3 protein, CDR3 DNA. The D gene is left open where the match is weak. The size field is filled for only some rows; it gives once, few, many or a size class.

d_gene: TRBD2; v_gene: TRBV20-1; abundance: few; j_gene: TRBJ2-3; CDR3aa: CSATAGGPRDTQYF; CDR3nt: TGCAGTGCTACAGCGGGAGGGCCCCGGGATACGCAGTATTTT
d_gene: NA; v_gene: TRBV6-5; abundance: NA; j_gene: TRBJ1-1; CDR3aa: CASALYVGKWGVRNTEAFF; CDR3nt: TGTGCCAGCGCCCTTTACGTGGGAAAATGGGGAGTAAGGAACACTGAAGCTTTCTTT
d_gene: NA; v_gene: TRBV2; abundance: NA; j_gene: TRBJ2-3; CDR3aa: CASSGDGLVGDTQYF; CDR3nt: TGTGCCAGCAGTGGGGACGGATTAGTAGGAGATACGCAGTATTTT
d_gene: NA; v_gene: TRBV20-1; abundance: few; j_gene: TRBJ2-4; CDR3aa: CSARPDGFLAKNIQYF; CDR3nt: TGCAGTGCTAGACCCGACGGCTTTCTAGCCAAAAACATTCAGTACTTC
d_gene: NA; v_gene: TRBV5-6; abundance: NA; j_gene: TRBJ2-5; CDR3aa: CASSPKTGVQETQYF; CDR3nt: TGTGCCAGCAGCCCCAAGACGGGGGTCCAAGAGACCCAGTACTTC
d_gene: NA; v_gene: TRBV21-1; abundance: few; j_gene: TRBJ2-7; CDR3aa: CASSKVAGGREQYF; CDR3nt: TGTGCCAGCAGCAAGGTAGCGGGAGGTCGCGAGCAGTACTTC
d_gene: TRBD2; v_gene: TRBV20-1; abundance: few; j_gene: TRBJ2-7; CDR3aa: CSAPTALAGYEQYF; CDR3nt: TGCAGTGCTCCTACCGCACTAGCGGGCTACGAGCAGTACTTC
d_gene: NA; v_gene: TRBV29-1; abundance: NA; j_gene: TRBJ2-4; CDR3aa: CSVATENIQYF; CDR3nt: TGCAGCGTTGCAACGGAGAACATTCAGTACTTC
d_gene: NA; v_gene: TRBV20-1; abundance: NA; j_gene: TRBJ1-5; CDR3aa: CSARDSGVLQHF; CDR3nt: TGCAGTGCTAGAGATTCGGGAGTGCTCCAGCATTTT
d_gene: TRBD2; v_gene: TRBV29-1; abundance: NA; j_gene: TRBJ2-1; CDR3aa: CSVVPGLADNEQFF; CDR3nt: TGCAGCGTTGTCCCGGGACTAGCGGACAATGAGCAGTTCTTC
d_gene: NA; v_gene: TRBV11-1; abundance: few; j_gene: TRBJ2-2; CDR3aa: CASSYTRTGELFF; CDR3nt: TGTGCCAGCAGCTACACTCGCACCGGGGAGCTGTTTTTT
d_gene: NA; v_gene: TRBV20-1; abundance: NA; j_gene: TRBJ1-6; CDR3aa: CSARRTRSSYNSPLHF; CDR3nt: TGCAGTGCTAGGCGGACGAGGAGCTCCTATAATTCACCCCTCCACTTT
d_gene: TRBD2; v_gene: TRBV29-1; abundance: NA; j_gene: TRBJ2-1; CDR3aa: CSVGGLAGVTSYNEQFF; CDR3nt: TGCAGCGTTGGGGGACTAGCGGGAGTTACCTCCTACAATGAGCAGTTCTTC